These T cell receptor beta chains were read from a single sample in a study of T cell responses to AZD1222 COVID-19 vaccine. Profiled with immunoSEQ multiplex PCR; TCRdb holds only in-frame clones, not every one. This table holds approximately 150,000 clones, about nine tenths found once. The sequenced sample was peripheral blood, obtained 28 days after the second AZD1222 dose. Receptors were obtained from an adult who received the AZD1222 COVID-19 vaccine. Both conserved end residues are part of each CDR3. A D gene is named only where the DNA matches it firmly. Not every row has a clone size; where given, it reads once, few, many or a size class.

clone_size	d_call	v_call	j_call	cdr3_nt	cdr3_aa
-	TRBD1	TRBV11-2	TRBJ1-1	TGTGCCAGCGCTGGGACAGCCCGGACTGAAGCTTTCTTT	CASAGTARTEAFF
-	TRBD1	TRBV28	TRBJ2-3	TGTGCCAGCAGTTCCCCGGGACAGGAGCAGTATTTT	CASSSPGQEQYF
few	TRBD1	TRBV6-5	TRBJ1-5	TGTGCCAGCAGACCAGGACAGGGAGGTAACCAGCCCCAGCATTTT	CASRPGQGGNQPQHF
-	-	TRBV7-6	TRBJ1-1	TGTGCCAGCAGCTTAGGTGGTGGGAGATCGAACACTGAAGCTTTCTTT	CASSLGGGRSNTEAFF
-	-	TRBV14	TRBJ2-3	TGTGCCACCACTCTATTGGGGGGCACCACAGATACGCAGTATTTT	CATTLLGGTTDTQYF
-	-	TRBV7-2	TRBJ2-3	TGTGCCAGCAGCGTCTCACAAGCGCATACGCAGTATTTT	CASSVSQAHTQYF
-	-	TRBV2	TRBJ2-1	TGTGCCAGCAGTGAAGTAAGGGGGGGCCGGAATGAGCAGTTCTTC	CASSEVRGGRNEQFF
-	TRBD1	TRBV29-1	TRBJ2-3	TGCAGCGCTGGGACAGGGCCCACAGATACGCAGTATTTT	CSAGTGPTDTQYF
-	-	TRBV11-2	TRBJ1-1	TGTGCCAGCAGCAGACAGAACACTGAAGCTTTCTTT	CASSRQNTEAFF
-	-	TRBV11-1	TRBJ2-1	TGTGCCAGCAGCTTAGAACGGAGTAGCTCCTACAATGAGCAGTTCTTC	CASSLERSSSYNEQFF
-	-	TRBV28	TRBJ1-2	TGTGCCAGCATTGAAGAATATGGCTACACCTTC	CASIEEYGYTF
-	-	TRBV5-6	TRBJ2-4	TGTGCCAGCAGCTTCGACCCAAACATTCAGTACTTC	CASSFDPNIQYF
once	TRBD2	TRBV5-5	TRBJ2-3	TGTGCCAGCAGCTTGGAGGCGGGGGGGCCAGATACGCAGTATTTT	CASSLEAGGPDTQYF
-	-	TRBV4-1	TRBJ1-4	TGCGCCAGCAGCCAAGCGTTGGGACTTCGGGCTAATGAAAAACTGTTTTTT	CASSQALGLRANEKLFF
-	-	TRBV6-5	TRBJ2-3	TGTGCCAGCAGGAGCCGGGACTCTAACACAGATACGCAGTATTTT	CASRSRDSNTDTQYF
-	-	TRBV19	TRBJ1-6	TGTGCCAGTAGTATCCGAGAGAATAATTCACCCCTCCACTTT	CASSIRENNSPLHF
few	-	TRBV3-1/TRBV3-2	TRBJ2-3	TGTGCCAGCAGCCAAATCAGGTGGGCAGATACGCAGTATTTT	CASSQIRWADTQYF
-	TRBD2	TRBV13	TRBJ2-7	TGTGCCAGCAGCGCCAGCGGGACCAACTCCTACGAGCAGTACTTC	CASSASGTNSYEQYF
few	-	TRBV19	TRBJ2-1	TGTGCCACCCAGGGGCGGACTTCCGACTCTCCCTACAATGAGCAGTTCTTC	CATQGRTSDSPYNEQFF
-	-	TRBV5-4	TRBJ2-3	TGTGCCAGCAGCTTCCCAGGGATAGGGACAGATACGCAGTATTTT	CASSFPGIGTDTQYF
-	TRBD2	TRBV30	TRBJ2-1	TGTGCCTGGACGGGGGAGCGGGGGGGCATCTATGAGCAGTTCTTC	CAWTGERGGIYEQFF
-	-	TRBV7-2	TRBJ1-2	TGTGCCAGCAGCTTCGCAGGATCGGGCTATGGCTACACCTTC	CASSFAGSGYGYTF
-	-	TRBV5-5	TRBJ2-7	TGTGCCAGCAGCACCCATCCCGGATCCTACGAGCAGTACTTC	CASSTHPGSYEQYF
once	-	TRBV6-5	TRBJ2-3	TGTGCCAGCAGAAGGGGGAATACGCAGTATTTT	CASRRGNTQYF
-	-	TRBV7-2	TRBJ1-2	TGTGCCAGCAGCACCCAGTCCGTAGGGGTCGATGGCTACACCTTC	CASSTQSVGVDGYTF
-	-	TRBV12-5	TRBJ2-3	TGTGCTAGTGGTTTGTCACAGGAAAACACAGATACGCAGTATTTT	CASGLSQENTDTQYF
-	-	TRBV7-9	TRBJ1-1	TGTGCCAGCAGCTATGTACAGGGTCCCGGCACTGAAGCTTTCTTT	CASSYVQGPGTEAFF
-	-	TRBV30	TRBJ1-2	TGTGCCTGGAAATCCCGATATGGCTACACCTTC	CAWKSRYGYTF
-	-	TRBV15	TRBJ1-4	TGTGCCACCAGCAGAGATCGAGCTAATGAAAAACTGTTTTTT	CATSRDRANEKLFF
-	TRBD2	TRBV24-1	TRBJ2-3	TGTGCCACCAGTGTCCCGATCGGGGGGACGAGCACAGATACGCAGTATTTT	CATSVPIGGTSTDTQYF
-	-	TRBV15	TRBJ1-6	TGTGCCACCAGCAGAGGGCCAAGCCTGAATTCACCCCTCCACTTT	CATSRGPSLNSPLHF
-	TRBD2	TRBV5-1	TRBJ2-5	TGCGCCAGCACGTCTTCTAGCGGGGGGGCCACAGAGACCCAGTACTTC	CASTSSSGGATETQYF
-	-	TRBV4-1	TRBJ1-2	TGCGCCAGCAGCCAAGAGGGCCTGGGCTACACCTTC	CASSQEGLGYTF
-	TRBD1	TRBV6-5	TRBJ2-2	TGTGCCAGCAGTAGGGACAGGAGGAACACCGGGGAGCTGTTTTTT	CASSRDRRNTGELFF
-	TRBD1	TRBV3-1/TRBV3-2	TRBJ1-1	TGTGCCAGCAGCGAACGACAGGGGGTGATTATGAACACTGAAGCTTTCTTT	CASSERQGVIMNTEAFF
-	-	TRBV7-9	TRBJ2-1	TGTGCCAGCAGCTTAGGAGGCCGAGGGAGGAGGTGGTTGAATGAGCAGTTCTTC	CASSLGGRGRRWLNEQFF
-	TRBD1	TRBV6-2/TRBV6-3	TRBJ2-1	TGTGCCAGCAGTTACTATAGGACAGGTAATAATGAGCAGTTCTTC	CASSYYRTGNNEQFF
-	TRBD1	TRBV7-3	TRBJ2-7	TGTGCCAGCAGCTTAACGGGGACAGGGGGCCACTACGAGCAGTACTTC	CASSLTGTGGHYEQYF
few	TRBD1	TRBV9	TRBJ1-3	TGTGCCAGCAGCCCTACATCTGGGGGGACAGGGGGCTACACCATATATTTT	CASSPTSGGTGGYTIYF
-	-	TRBV29-1	TRBJ1-1	TGCAGCGTTGTCCCGAGGGGGGAAGCTTTCTTT	CSVVPRGEAFF
-	-	TRBV30	TRBJ2-7	TGTGCCTGGAGTCCCTTAAACTACGAGCAGTACTTC	CAWSPLNYEQYF
-	TRBD2	TRBV12-3/TRBV12-4	TRBJ2-3	TGTGCCAGCAGTTTGGGGGAGGGTACGCAGTATTTT	CASSLGEGTQYF
-	-	TRBV29-1	TRBJ1-2	TGCAGCGTTGAAGGGGCGGGGGGCTCGAGCTACACCTTC	CSVEGAGGSSYTF
-	-	TRBV27	TRBJ2-7	TGTGCCAGCAGTTTAGGCAAGGGGCCCTACGAGCAGTACTTC	CASSLGKGPYEQYF
once	TRBD2	TRBV24-1	TRBJ2-1	TGTGCCACCAGTGATTTGCAACTAGCGGGAGGGGTTGAGCAGTTCTTC	CATSDLQLAGGVEQFF
-	-	TRBV5-1	TRBJ2-5	TGCGCCAGCAGCTACACCGTTCGGGACGGGGCCCCTCAGTCCCAGACCCAGTACTTC	CASSYTVRDGAPQSQTQYF
-	-	TRBV3-1/TRBV3-2	TRBJ1-3	TGTGCCAGCAGCCAAGAAATCGAACGCGGGCACTCTGGAAACACCATATATTTT	CASSQEIERGHSGNTIYF